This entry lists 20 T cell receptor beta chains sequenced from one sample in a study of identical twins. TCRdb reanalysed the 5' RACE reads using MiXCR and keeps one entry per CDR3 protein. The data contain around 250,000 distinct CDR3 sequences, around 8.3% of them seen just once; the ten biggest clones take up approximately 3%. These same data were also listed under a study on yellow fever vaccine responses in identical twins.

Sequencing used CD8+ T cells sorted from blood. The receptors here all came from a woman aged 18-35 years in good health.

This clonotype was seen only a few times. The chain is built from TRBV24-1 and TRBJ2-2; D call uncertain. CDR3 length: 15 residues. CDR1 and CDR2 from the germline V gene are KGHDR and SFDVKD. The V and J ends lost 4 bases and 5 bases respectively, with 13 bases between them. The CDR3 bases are TGTGCCACCAGTGACCCGGACCTGGGGACCGGGGAGCTGTTTTTT. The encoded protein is CATSDPDLGTGELFF.

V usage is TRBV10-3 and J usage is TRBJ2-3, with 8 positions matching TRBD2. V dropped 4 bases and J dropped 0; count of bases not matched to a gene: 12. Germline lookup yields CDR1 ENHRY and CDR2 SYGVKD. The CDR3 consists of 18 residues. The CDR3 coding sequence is TGTGCCATCAGTGGGCGGTGGGCTAGCGGGCCTAGCACAGATACGCAGTATTTT. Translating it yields CAISGRWASGPSTDTQYF.

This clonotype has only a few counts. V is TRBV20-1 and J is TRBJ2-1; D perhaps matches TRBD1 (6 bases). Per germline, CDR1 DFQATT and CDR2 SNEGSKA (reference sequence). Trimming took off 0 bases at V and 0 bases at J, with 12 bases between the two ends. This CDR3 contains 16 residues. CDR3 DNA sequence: TGCAGTGCTAGAGATGAGGACAGTCTCTCCTACAATGAGCAGTTCTTC. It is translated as CSARDEDSLSYNEQFF.

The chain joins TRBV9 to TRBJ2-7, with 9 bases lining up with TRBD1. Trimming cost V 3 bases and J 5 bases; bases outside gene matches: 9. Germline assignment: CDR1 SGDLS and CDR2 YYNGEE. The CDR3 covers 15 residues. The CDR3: CASSARDRVIDEQYF. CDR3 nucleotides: TGTGCCAGCAGCGCCCGGGACAGGGTCATCGACGAGCAGTACTTC.

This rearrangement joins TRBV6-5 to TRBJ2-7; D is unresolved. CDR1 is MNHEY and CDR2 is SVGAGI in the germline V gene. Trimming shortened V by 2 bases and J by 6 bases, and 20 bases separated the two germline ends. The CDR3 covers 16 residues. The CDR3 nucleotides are TGTGCCAGCAGTTACCCAGAAACACAGAAACCGCTCGAGCAGTACTTC. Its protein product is CASSYPETQKPLEQYF.

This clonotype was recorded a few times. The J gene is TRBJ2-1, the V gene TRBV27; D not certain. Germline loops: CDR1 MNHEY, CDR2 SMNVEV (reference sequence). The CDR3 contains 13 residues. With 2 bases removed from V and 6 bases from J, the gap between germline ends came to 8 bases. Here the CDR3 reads CASSLGRVNEQFF. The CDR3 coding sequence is TGTGCCAGCAGTTTAGGAAGGGTCAATGAGCAGTTCTTC.

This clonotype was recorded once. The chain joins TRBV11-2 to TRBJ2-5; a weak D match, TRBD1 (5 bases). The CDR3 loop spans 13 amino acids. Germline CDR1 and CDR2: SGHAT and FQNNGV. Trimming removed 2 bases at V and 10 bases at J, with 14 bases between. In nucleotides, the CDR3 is TGTGCCAGCAGCTTAACCGACAGTAGGGACCAGTACTTC. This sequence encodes CASSLTDSRDQYF. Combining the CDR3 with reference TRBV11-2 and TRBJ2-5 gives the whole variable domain EAGVAQSPRYKIIEKRQSVAFWCNPISGHATLYWYQQILGQGPKLLIQFQNNGVVDDSQLPKDRFSAERLKGVDSTLKIQPAKLEDSAVYLCASSLTDSRDQYFGPGTRLLVL.

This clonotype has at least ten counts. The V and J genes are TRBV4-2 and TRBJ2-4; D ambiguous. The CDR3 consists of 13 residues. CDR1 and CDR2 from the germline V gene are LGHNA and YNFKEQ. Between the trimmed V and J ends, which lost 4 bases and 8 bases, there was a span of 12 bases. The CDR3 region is CASSPGSNDIQYF. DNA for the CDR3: TGTGCCAGCAGCCCCGGGTCAAATGACATTCAGTACTTC.

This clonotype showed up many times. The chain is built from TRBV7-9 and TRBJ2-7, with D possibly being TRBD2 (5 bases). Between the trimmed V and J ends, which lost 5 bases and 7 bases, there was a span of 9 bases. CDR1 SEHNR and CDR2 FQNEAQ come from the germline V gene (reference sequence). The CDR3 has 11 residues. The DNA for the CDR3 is TGTGCCAGCAGCGCAGAGGGTGAGCAGTACTTC. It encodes CASSAEGEQYF.

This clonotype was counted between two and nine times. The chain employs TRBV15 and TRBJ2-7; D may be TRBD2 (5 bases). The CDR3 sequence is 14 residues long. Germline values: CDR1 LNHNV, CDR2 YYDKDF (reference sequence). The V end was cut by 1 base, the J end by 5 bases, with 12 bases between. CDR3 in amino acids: CATSRVPGNHEQYF. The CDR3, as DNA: TGTGCCACCAGCAGAGTACCCGGGAACCACGAGCAGTACTTC.

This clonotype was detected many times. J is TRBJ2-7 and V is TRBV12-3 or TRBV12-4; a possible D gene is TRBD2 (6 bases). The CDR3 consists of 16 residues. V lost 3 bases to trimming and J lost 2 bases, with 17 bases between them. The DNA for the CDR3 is TGTGCCAGCAGTTTTAGTTCCGCCCTAGCGACCTACGAGCAGTACTTC. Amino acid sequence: CASSFSSALATYEQYF.

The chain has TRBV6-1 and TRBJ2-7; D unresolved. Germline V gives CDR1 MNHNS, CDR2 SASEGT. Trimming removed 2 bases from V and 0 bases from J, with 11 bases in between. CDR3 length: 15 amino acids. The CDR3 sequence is CASSELARSSYEQYF. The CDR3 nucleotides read TGTGCCAGCAGTGAACTCGCCAGAAGCTCCTACGAGCAGTACTTC.

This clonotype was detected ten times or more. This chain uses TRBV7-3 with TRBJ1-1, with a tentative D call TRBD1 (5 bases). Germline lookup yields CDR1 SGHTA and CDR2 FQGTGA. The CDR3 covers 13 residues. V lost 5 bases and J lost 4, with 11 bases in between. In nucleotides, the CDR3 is TGTGCCAGCAGCCCAGCAGGGTCCACTGAAGCTTTCTTT. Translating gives CASSPAGSTEAFF.

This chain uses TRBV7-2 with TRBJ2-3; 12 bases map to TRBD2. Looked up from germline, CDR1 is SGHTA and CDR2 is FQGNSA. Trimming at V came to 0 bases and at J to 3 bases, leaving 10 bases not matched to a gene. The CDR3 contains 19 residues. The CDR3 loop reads CASSLASGLAGGPTDTQYF. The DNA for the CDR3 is TGTGCCAGCAGCTTAGCGAGTGGGCTAGCGGGGGGGCCAACAGATACGCAGTATTTT.

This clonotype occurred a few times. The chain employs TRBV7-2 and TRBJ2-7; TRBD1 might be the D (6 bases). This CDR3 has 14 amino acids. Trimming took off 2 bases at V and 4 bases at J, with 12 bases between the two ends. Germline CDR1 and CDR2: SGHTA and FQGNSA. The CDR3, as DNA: TGTGCCAGCAGCTTAATTGTGGACAGTTACGAGCAGTACTTC. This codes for CASSLIVDSYEQYF. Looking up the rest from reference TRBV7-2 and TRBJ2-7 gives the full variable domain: GAGVSQSPSNKVTEKGKDVELRCDPISGHTALYWYRQSLGQGLEFLIYFQGNSAPDKSGLPSDRFSAERTGGSVSTLTIQRTQQEDSAVYLCASSLIVDSYEQYFGPGTRLTVT.

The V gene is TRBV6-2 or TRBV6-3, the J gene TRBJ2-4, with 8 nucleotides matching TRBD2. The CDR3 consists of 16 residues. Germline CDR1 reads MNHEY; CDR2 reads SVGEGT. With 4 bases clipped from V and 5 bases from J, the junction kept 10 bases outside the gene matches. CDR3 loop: CASSSLGGRWENIQYF. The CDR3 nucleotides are TGTGCCAGCAGTTCCCTCGGCGGGAGGTGGGAAAACATTCAGTACTTC.

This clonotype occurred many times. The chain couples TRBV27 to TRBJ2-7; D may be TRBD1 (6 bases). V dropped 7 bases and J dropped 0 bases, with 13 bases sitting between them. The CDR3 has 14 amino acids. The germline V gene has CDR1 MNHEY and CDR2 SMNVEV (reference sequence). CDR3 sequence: CASTFSDSSYEQYF. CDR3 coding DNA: TGTGCCAGCACTTTTTCGGACAGCTCCTACGAGCAGTACTTC.

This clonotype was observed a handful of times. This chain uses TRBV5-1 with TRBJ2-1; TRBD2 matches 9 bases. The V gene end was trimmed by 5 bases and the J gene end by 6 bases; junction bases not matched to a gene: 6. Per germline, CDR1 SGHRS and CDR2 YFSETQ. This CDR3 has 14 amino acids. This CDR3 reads CASSDGLAFNEQFF. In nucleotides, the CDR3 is TGCGCCAGCAGTGATGGACTAGCGTTCAATGAGCAGTTCTTC. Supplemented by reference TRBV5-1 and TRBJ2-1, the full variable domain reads KAGVTQTPRYLIKTRGQQVTLSCSPISGHRSVSWYQQTPGQGLQFLFEYFSETQRNKGNFPGRFSGRQFSNSRSEMNVSTLELGDSALYLCASSDGLAFNEQFFGPGTRLTVL.

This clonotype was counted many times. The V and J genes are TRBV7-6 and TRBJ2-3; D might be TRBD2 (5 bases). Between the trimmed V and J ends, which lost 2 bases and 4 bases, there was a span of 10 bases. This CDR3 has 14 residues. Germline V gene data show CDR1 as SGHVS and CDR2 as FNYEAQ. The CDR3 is CASSLFGVADTQYF. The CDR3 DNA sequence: TGTGCCAGCAGCTTATTCGGGGTCGCAGATACGCAGTATTTT. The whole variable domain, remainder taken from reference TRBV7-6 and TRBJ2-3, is GAGVSQSPRYKVTKRGQDVALRCDPISGHVSLYWYRQALGQGPEFLTYFNYEAQQDKSGLPNDRFSAERPEGSISTLTIQRTEQRDSAMYRCASSLFGVADTQYFGPGTRLTVL.

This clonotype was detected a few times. CDR3 loop: CSVDREIQETQYF. DNA for the CDR3: TGCAGCGTTGACAGGGAGATCCAAGAGACCCAGTACTTC. The V call is TRBV29-1, the J call TRBJ2-5; either TRBD1 or TRBD2 may supply D (5 bases each). V was shortened by 3 bases and J by 1 base, with 9 bases between the two germline ends. The CDR3 contains 13 residues. CDR1 and CDR2 (germline): SQVTM, ANQGSEA.